This TCR beta chain was sequenced for a study of T cell therapy after organ transplantation. The overall study: Expansion used a peptide pool of 30 HLA class I and II CMV epitopes.

Points on this clone: Antigen: not known.

Measured with immunoSEQ multiplex PCR; TCRdb has only the in-frame clones, and not every one. The sample yields about 1,900 clones, around 73% seen once. This receptor was obtained from a human patient who had received a solid organ transplant and had CMV disease. The source was CD8+ T cells from blood, collected before autologous CMV-specific T cell therapy.

CDR3 region: CASSLTDNEQFF. The CDR3, as DNA: TGTGCCAGCAGCTTAACAGACAATGAGCAGTTCTTC. This chain connects TRBV5-4 to TRBJ2-1, with D unresolved. From germline, CDR1 is SGHNT and CDR2 YYREEE (reference sequence). This CDR3 has 12 residues. Trimming took 2 bases from V and 5 from J, leaving 5 bases between them.